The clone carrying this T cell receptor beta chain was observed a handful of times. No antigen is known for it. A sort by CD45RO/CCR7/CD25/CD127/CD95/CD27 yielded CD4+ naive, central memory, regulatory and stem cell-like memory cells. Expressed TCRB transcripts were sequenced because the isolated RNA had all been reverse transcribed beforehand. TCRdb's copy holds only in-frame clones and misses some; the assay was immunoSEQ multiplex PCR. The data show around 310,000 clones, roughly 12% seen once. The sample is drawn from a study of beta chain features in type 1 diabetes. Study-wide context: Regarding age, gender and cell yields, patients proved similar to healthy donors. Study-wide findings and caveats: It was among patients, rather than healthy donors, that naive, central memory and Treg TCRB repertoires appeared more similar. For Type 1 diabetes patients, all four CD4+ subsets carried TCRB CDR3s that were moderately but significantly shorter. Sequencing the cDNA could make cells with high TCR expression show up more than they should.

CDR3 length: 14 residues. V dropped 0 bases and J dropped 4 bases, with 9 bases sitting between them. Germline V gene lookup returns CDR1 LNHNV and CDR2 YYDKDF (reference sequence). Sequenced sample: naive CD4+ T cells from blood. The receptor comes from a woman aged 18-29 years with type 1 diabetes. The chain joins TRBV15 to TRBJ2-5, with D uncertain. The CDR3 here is CATSRERRGETQYF. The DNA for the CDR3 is TGTGCCACCAGCAGAGAGCGGCGAGGAGAGACCCAGTACTTC.